The rows below give T cell receptor beta chains drawn from one sample of a study of T cell responses to AZD1222 COVID-19 vaccine. Profiling relied on immunoSEQ multiplex PCR, and the TCRdb table lists in-frame clones only, not all of them. The table lists about 150,000 clones, 90% of them singletons. Material: peripheral blood, obtained on day 0 of AZD1222 vaccination. Source of these receptors: an adult in good health. Each CDR3 is given with its conserved first and last residue. D genes are given only for firm matches. The listing skips clone size in some rows; elsewhere it reads once, few, many or a size class.

once	TRBV19	.	TRBJ1-3	CASSRRYTDGDGTIYF	TGTGCCAGTAGTCGACGGTACACGGACGGGGACGGCACCATATATTTT
few	TRBV4-3	.	TRBJ2-2	CASSQFRRGGTGELFF	TGCGCCAGCAGCCAATTCAGGAGGGGTGGTACCGGGGAGCTGTTTTTT
once	TRBV19	.	TRBJ2-1	CASSRDVMANEQFF	TGTGCCAGTAGTCGGGACGTCATGGCCAATGAGCAGTTCTTC
.	TRBV19	TRBD2	TRBJ2-1	CATLAGWGDNEQFF	TGTGCCACCCTAGCGGGCTGGGGGGACAATGAGCAGTTCTTC
.	TRBV6-5	.	TRBJ1-2	CASSYAAGNGYTF	TGTGCCAGCAGTTACGCTGCAGGGAATGGCTACACCTTC
.	TRBV7-8	.	TRBJ2-7	CASSKPAQGTTYEQYF	TGTGCCAGCAGCAAACCGGCGCAGGGGACAACCTACGAGCAGTACTTC
.	TRBV27	.	TRBJ2-7	CASRQSGETYEQYF	TGTGCCAGCAGACAAAGCGGAGAAACCTACGAGCAGTACTTC
.	TRBV28	.	TRBJ1-1	CASSLWRRKMNTEAFF	TGTGCCAGCAGTTTATGGAGACGGAAAATGAACACTGAAGCTTTCTTT
.	TRBV9	.	TRBJ1-2	CASKGRPDLGSNYGYTF	TGTGCCAGCAAAGGACGGCCGGACTTAGGCTCTAACTATGGCTACACCTTC
.	TRBV6-4	TRBD2	TRBJ2-3	CASSDSSGSDTDTQYF	TGTGCCAGCAGTGATTCTAGCGGGAGCGACACAGATACGCAGTATTTT
.	TRBV7-9	.	TRBJ1-4	CASSLEGARRGEKLFF	TGTGCCAGCAGCTTAGAAGGGGCTCGTCGGGGTGAAAAACTGTTTTTT
.	TRBV7-2	TRBD1	TRBJ1-2	CASTSRPGQGFKDGYTF	TGTGCCAGCACCTCGCGACCGGGACAGGGGTTTAAGGATGGCTACACCTTC
.	TRBV25-1	TRBD1	TRBJ2-7	CASGDRAYEQYF	TGTGCCAGCGGGGACAGGGCCTACGAGCAGTACTTC
.	TRBV28	.	TRBJ2-5	CASSPRTMYGETQYF	TGTGCCAGCAGTCCTCGGACTATGTATGGAGAGACCCAGTACTTC
.	TRBV5-1	TRBD2	TRBJ2-5	CASSSSGSNQETQYF	TGCGCCAGCAGCTCTAGCGGGAGCAACCAAGAGACCCAGTACTTC
.	TRBV6-6	TRBD1	TRBJ1-5	CASRTGTGGFNQPQHF	TGTGCCAGCAGGACCGGGACAGGGGGTTTCAATCAGCCCCAGCATTTT
.	TRBV28	.	TRBJ1-2	CASSLPGGYYGYTF	TGTGCCAGCAGTTTACCGGGCGGATACTATGGCTACACCTTC
.	TRBV7-2	.	TRBJ2-5	CASSKQETQYF	TGTGCCAGCAGCAAACAAGAGACCCAGTACTTC
.	TRBV5-1	TRBD1	TRBJ2-7	CASSVTGDPSYEQYF	TGCGCCAGCAGCGTCACAGGGGACCCCTCCTACGAGCAGTACTTC
.	TRBV30	.	TRBJ1-2	CAWSRDGYTF	TGTGCCTGGAGCAGGGATGGCTACACCTTC
few	TRBV20-1	.	TRBJ2-7	CSARDSYEQYF	TGCAGTGCTAGAGACAGCTACGAGCAGTACTTC
.	TRBV4-1	TRBD2	TRBJ2-7	CASSQGLLRVLALREQYF	TGCGCCAGCAGCCAAGGCTTACTTCGGGTACTAGCGTTGCGTGAGCAGTACTTC
.	TRBV25-1	TRBD1	TRBJ1-4	CASSAGQRNERLFF	TGTGCCAGCAGCGCGGGACAGAGAAATGAAAGACTGTTTTTT
.	TRBV24-1	.	TRBJ2-7	CATSDKRQFGGVYEQYF	TGTGCCACCAGTGATAAAAGACAGTTCGGAGGTGTCTACGAGCAGTACTTC
.	TRBV4-3	TRBD2	TRBJ2-7	CASSRGTSVSYEQYF	TGCGCCAGCAGCCGCGGGACTAGCGTCTCCTACGAGCAGTACTTC
.	TRBV9	.	TRBJ2-7	CASSPDGGPYEQYF	TGTGCCAGCAGCCCCGACGGCGGCCCCTACGAGCAGTACTTC
.	TRBV4-1	TRBD2	TRBJ2-7	CASSQGTTGWSASGNYEQYF	TGCGCCAGCAGCCAAGGGACCACGGGCTGGTCCGCTAGCGGAAACTACGAGCAGTACTTC
.	TRBV12-3/TRBV12-4	.	TRBJ2-1	CASSWGREQFF	TGTGCCAGCTCGTGGGGTCGCGAGCAGTTCTTC
.	TRBV24-1	TRBD1	TRBJ2-5	CATSDHTRQGQETQYF	TGTGCCACCAGTGATCACACCAGACAGGGGCAGGAGACCCAGTACTTC
few	TRBV30	.	TRBJ1-4	CAWSEGGSDEKLFF	TGTGCCTGGAGCGAAGGGGGTTCCGATGAAAAACTGTTTTTT
few	TRBV28	TRBD2	TRBJ2-3	CASSGSGRNTDTQYF	TGTGCCAGCAGTGGGAGCGGGAGGAACACAGATACGCAGTATTTT
.	TRBV28	TRBD1	TRBJ1-2	CASSVRQGNYGYTF	TGTGCCAGCAGCGTCCGACAGGGGAACTATGGCTACACCTTC
.	TRBV14	.	TRBJ1-2	CASSPKLGGYTF	TGTGCCAGCAGCCCTAAGTTGGGTGGCTACACCTTC
.	TRBV10-3	.	TRBJ2-2	CAISDLTGTGELFF	TGTGCCATCAGTGACCTTACCGGGACAGGGGAGCTGTTTTTT
.	TRBV5-1	.	TRBJ2-5	CASSSRPGQETQYF	TGCGCCAGCAGCTCGAGGCCGGGGCAAGAGACCCAGTACTTC
.	TRBV28	.	TRBJ2-1	CASSSGLIYNEQFF	TGTGCCAGCAGCTCGGGGCTTATCTACAATGAGCAGTTCTTC
.	TRBV6-5	.	TRBJ1-5	CASRLGRGNQPQHF	TGTGCCAGCAGGCTCGGCCGTGGCAATCAGCCCCAGCATTTT
.	TRBV12-3/TRBV12-4	.	TRBJ2-7	CASTWAELGEQYF	TGTGCCAGCACCTGGGCGGAGTTGGGCGAGCAGTACTTC
few	TRBV7-7	TRBD1	TRBJ1-1	CASSLTGVSTEAFF	TGTGCTAGCAGCTTAACAGGGGTTAGCACTGAAGCTTTCTTT
.	TRBV2	TRBD1	TRBJ2-5	CASSEEEQGMETQYF	TGTGCCAGCAGTGAAGAGGAACAGGGGATGGAGACCCAGTACTTC
.	TRBV4-3	TRBD2	TRBJ2-5	CASSQDVGLVSETQYF	TGCGCCAGCAGCCAAGATGTGGGACTAGTAAGCGAGACCCAGTACTTC
.	TRBV6-2/TRBV6-3	.	TRBJ2-3	CASSYPAGWSTDTQYF	TGTGCCAGCAGTTACCCGGCGGGGTGGAGCACAGATACGCAGTATTTT